Listed below are T cell receptor beta chains from one sample, sequenced in a study of T cells in Graves' hyperthyroidism and ophthalmopathy. TCRdb analysed the multiplex PCR reads with MiXCR anew, one entry per CDR3 protein. Of a few hundred thousand distinct CDR3 sequences in the sample, about an eighth were seen once. What was sequenced was blood. The receptors originated from a woman between 18 and 29 years old with Graves' hyperthyroidism. CDR3s include the opening cysteine and the closing phenylalanine or tryptophan. A D gene is named only where the DNA matches it firmly. Clone size appears in some rows only: once, few, many, or a class for an expanded clone.

>13|few|TRBV10-1|-|TRBJ1-1
CASSKGPRLEAFF
TGCGCCAGCAGTAAGGGACCCCGGTTGGAAGCTTTCTTT
>16|few|TRBV20-1|-|TRBJ1-2
CSARDSGKDPNYGYTF
TGCAGTGCTAGAGATTCGGGGAAGGACCCTAACTATGGCTACACCTTC
>18|many|TRBV3-1|TRBD2|TRBJ2-3
CASSQYSGSSWSTDTQYF
TGTGCCAGCAGCCAATACAGCGGGAGTAGCTGGAGCACAGATACGCAGTATTTT
>15|many|TRBV27|-|TRBJ1-1
CASRVGWALNTEAFF
TGTGCCAGCAGGGTTGGGTGGGCCCTCAACACTGAAGCTTTCTTT
>13|many|TRBV6-1|TRBD1|TRBJ1-2
CASRPTGIYGYTF
TGTGCCAGCAGGCCGACAGGGATCTATGGCTACACCTTC
>17|many|TRBV28|-|TRBJ2-1
CASNSWDGQGSYNEQFF
TGTGCCAGCAATTCCTGGGACGGGCAGGGCTCCTACAATGAGCAGTTCTTC
>14|many|TRBV6-1|TRBD1|TRBJ1-1
CASRPGTGHTEAFF
TGTGCCAGCAGACCCGGGACAGGGCACACTGAAGCTTTCTTT
>17|many|TRBV4-1|TRBD1|TRBJ1-5
CASSQDLGQGARQPQHF
TGCGCCAGCAGCCAAGATCTGGGACAGGGGGCGCGGCAGCCCCAGCATTTT
>12|many|TRBV2|-|TRBJ2-1
CASSEWYNEQFF
TGTGCCAGCAGTGAATGGTACAATGAGCAGTTCTTC
>16|many|TRBV19|TRBD2|TRBJ2-2
CASLNLAGGHTGELFF
TGTGCCAGCCTAAACCTAGCGGGAGGCCACACCGGGGAGCTGTTTTTT
>14|many|TRBV19|TRBD1|TRBJ1-5
CATRRQGGDQPQHF
TGTGCCACCAGACGACAGGGAGGCGATCAGCCCCAGCATTTT
>13|few|TRBV30|-|TRBJ1-2
CAWSVGFNYGYTF
TGTGCCTGGAGTGTAGGGTTTAACTATGGCTACACCTTC
>13|-|TRBV7-3|-|TRBJ1-2
CASSLGTDYGHTF
TGTGCCAGCAGTCTTGGGACCGACTATGGCCACACCTTC
>13|few|TRBV20-1|TRBD1|TRBJ1-2
CSDPGQVVYGYTF
TGCAGTGACCCGGGACAGGTCGTCTATGGCTACACCTTC
>16|many|TRBV9|TRBD2|TRBJ2-3
CASSVGWERESDTQYF
TGTGCCAGCAGCGTCGGGTGGGAGCGGGAGTCAGATACGCAGTATTTT
>12|many|TRBV24-1|-|TRBJ1-2
CATSDGLDGYTF
TGTGCCACCAGTGATGGCCTGGATGGCTACACCTTC
>15|few|TRBV6-1|-|TRBJ1-3
CASRPGEPSGNTIYF
TGTGCCAGCAGACCTGGAGAGCCCTCTGGAAACACCATATATTTT
>21|-|TRBV19|-|TRBJ2-1
CASSSPDTPSMTPASYNEQFF
TGTGCCAGTAGTTCACCCGACACCCCTAGCATGACGCCAGCCTCCTACAATGAGCAGTTCTTC
>18|many|TRBV12-3/TRBV12-4|-|TRBJ2-1
CASSSYQRTGWGRGEQFF
TGTGCCAGCAGTTCCTACCAGCGCACTGGATGGGGGAGAGGTGAGCAGTTCTTC
>16|many|TRBV11-2|TRBD1|TRBJ2-5
CASSPGSRGPQETQYF
TGTGCCAGCAGCCCAGGGTCTAGGGGGCCCCAAGAGACCCAGTACTTC
>15|-|TRBV7-9|TRBD1|TRBJ1-4
CASSLEGGQNEKLFF
TGTGCCAGCAGCTTAGAAGGGGGCCAGAATGAAAAACTGTTTTTT
>14|-|TRBV30|TRBD1|TRBJ1-6
CAWGVRGTDSPLRF
TGTGCCTGGGGTGTACGCGGGACAGACTCACCCCTCCGCTTT
>16|many|TRBV5-1|TRBD2|TRBJ2-1
CASSLKREVSYNEQFF
TGCGCCAGCAGCTTGAAGCGGGAGGTATCCTACAATGAGCAGTTCTTC
>14|-|TRBV15|-|TRBJ1-2
CATSRGWGNYGYTF
TGTGCCACCAGCAGAGGATGGGGAAACTATGGCTACACCTTC
>15|many|TRBV3-1|TRBD1|TRBJ1-2
CASSQGQGLNYGYTF
TGTGCCAGCAGCCAGGGACAGGGGCTAAACTATGGCTACACCTTC
>16|once|TRBV6-5|TRBD1|TRBJ1-5
CAGSYSATGLHQPQHF
TGTGCCGGCAGTTACTCGGCGACAGGGCTCCATCAGCCCCAGCATTTT
>13|many|TRBV9|-|TRBJ2-5
CASSERDWETQYF
TGTGCCAGCAGCGAACGAGATTGGGAGACCCAGTACTTC
>16|many|TRBV9|TRBD1|TRBJ2-1
CASSVTGQGVRGEQFF
TGTGCCAGCAGCGTAACGGGACAGGGGGTCCGGGGCGAGCAGTTCTTC
>12|many|TRBV7-2|-|TRBJ2-1
CASSFYLDEQFF
TGTGCCAGCAGCTTTTACTTGGATGAGCAGTTCTTC
>13|many|TRBV12-3/TRBV12-4|-|TRBJ1-1
CASSLRGNTEAFF
TGTGCCAGCAGCCTTAGGGGGAACACTGAAGCTTTCTTT
>16|-|TRBV19|TRBD2|TRBJ2-2
CATRSPLAGLSGELFF
TGTGCCACCCGATCCCCACTAGCGGGATTATCCGGGGAGCTGTTTTTT
>14|many|TRBV5-1|-|TRBJ1-1
CASSLGSANTEAFF
TGCGCCAGCAGCTTGGGGTCAGCTAACACTGAAGCTTTCTTT
>16|-|TRBV3-1|TRBD1|TRBJ1-3
CASSQDGTVSGNTIYF
TGTGCCAGCAGCCAAGATGGGACAGTCTCTGGAAACACCATATATTTT
>13|-|TRBV29-1|TRBD1|TRBJ2-7
CSAGTEYSYEQYF
TGCAGCGCCGGGACAGAGTACTCCTACGAGCAGTACTTC
>21|-|TRBV19|TRBD1|TRBJ2-7
CASKWDREIPGPLGFSHEQYF
TGTGCCAGTAAGTGGGACAGGGAAATTCCCGGACCTCTGGGATTTTCCCACGAGCAGTACTTC
>13|many|TRBV3-1|-|TRBJ1-2
CASSLAGTYGYTF
TGTGCCAGCAGCCTCGCCGGGACCTATGGCTACACCTTC
>14|-|TRBV24-1|-|TRBJ2-2
CATSGEGDTGELFF
TGTGCCACCAGCGGAGAGGGGGACACCGGGGAGCTGTTTTTT
>13|few|TRBV9|-|TRBJ2-1
CASSVEGYNEQFF
TGTGCCAGCAGCGTAGAAGGCTACAATGAGCAGTTCTTC
>16|many|TRBV2|TRBD2|TRBJ2-1
CASSGLAGDFYNEQFF
TGTGCCAGCAGTGGCCTAGCGGGAGACTTCTACAATGAGCAGTTCTTC
>14|-|TRBV5-1|-|TRBJ2-3
CASKETGATDTQYF
TGCGCCAGCAAAGAAACGGGAGCCACAGATACGCAGTATTTT
>14|few|TRBV6-1|TRBD2|TRBJ2-7
CASQLAGVRPEQYF
TGTGCCAGCCAACTAGCGGGAGTTCGTCCCGAGCAGTACTTC
>12|many|TRBV30|-|TRBJ1-2
CAWSIILDGYTF
TGTGCCTGGAGTATTATCTTGGATGGCTACACCTTC
>14|-|TRBV4-1|-|TRBJ1-2
CASSQTQLNYGYTF
TGCGCCAGCAGCCAAACACAGCTAAACTATGGCTACACCTTC
>15|few|TRBV5-6|TRBD2|TRBJ2-7
CASSGTSGVSYEQYF
TGTGCCAGCAGCGGGACTAGCGGGGTCTCCTACGAGCAGTACTTC
>14|-|TRBV14|-|TRBJ2-1
CASSQELSTVEQFF
TGTGCCAGCAGCCAAGAATTGAGTACTGTTGAGCAGTTCTTC
>14|few|TRBV13|-|TRBJ2-7
CASSLGRDSFEQYF
TGTGCCAGCAGCTTAGGGAGGGATAGCTTCGAGCAGTACTTC
>15|-|TRBV4-1|-|TRBJ2-7
CASSQGVAGGDEQYF
TGCGCCAGCAGCCAAGGAGTGGCAGGAGGGGACGAGCAGTACTTC
>16|many|TRBV20-1|-|TRBJ2-3
CSARDVAQGGADTQYF
TGCAGTGCTAGAGATGTGGCGCAGGGCGGGGCAGATACGCAGTATTTT
>15|many|TRBV12-3/TRBV12-4|-|TRBJ1-1
CASSLEGHPNTEAFF
TGTGCCAGCAGTTTAGAGGGACACCCGAACACTGAAGCTTTCTTT
>14|many|TRBV18|TRBD1|TRBJ1-1
CASSPRTGVTEAFF
TGTGCCAGCTCACCACGGACAGGGGTGACTGAAGCTTTCTTT
>13|once|TRBV6-1|-|TRBJ1-5
CASRSAYHQPQHF
TGTGCCAGCAGGTCAGCATATCATCAGCCCCAGCATTTT
>13|-|TRBV30|-|TRBJ2-2
CAWNTGSPGELFF
TGTGCCTGGAATACGGGTAGTCCCGGGGAGCTGTTTTTT
>16|few|TRBV6-1|-|TRBJ2-4
CASSEIYWSGQNIQYF
TGTGCCAGCAGTGAAATTTACTGGTCAGGCCAAAACATTCAGTACTTC
>15|many|TRBV12-3/TRBV12-4|TRBD2|TRBJ2-1
CASSVGTTQGNEQFF
TGTGCCAGCAGCGTCGGGACTACCCAGGGAAATGAGCAGTTCTTC
>13|many|TRBV6-1|-|TRBJ1-5
CASSRSGSQPQHF
TGTGCCAGCAGTCGTAGCGGGAGTCAGCCCCAGCATTTT
>18|few|TRBV11-3|TRBD2|TRBJ2-1
CASSLYPRGTSGRNEQFF
TGTGCCAGCAGCTTATACCCCCGGGGGACTAGCGGGAGGAATGAGCAGTTCTTC
>15|many|TRBV6-5|-|TRBJ1-1
CASSYEGRGNTEAFF
TGTGCCAGCAGTTACGAGGGCAGGGGGAACACTGAAGCTTTCTTT
>15|many|TRBV12-3/TRBV12-4|-|TRBJ2-6
CASSLLTAGANVLTF
TGTGCCAGCAGTTTACTAACAGCTGGGGCCAACGTCCTGACTTTC